This T cell receptor beta chain was retrieved from a study of beta chain features in type 1 diabetes. In germline, CDR1 is MNHNS, CDR2 SASEGT. This CDR3 contains 15 residues. The study reverse transcribed the entire isolated RNA, so it sequenced expressed TCRB transcripts. Deep immunoSEQ sequencing covered naive, central memory and regulatory T cell samples. TCRdb's table, derived via immunoSEQ multiplex PCR, lists solely in-frame clones and lacks some. The sample consists of 310,000 or so clones, less than 10% of them appearing once. Sequencing was performed on central memory CD4+ T cells from blood. The chain carries TRBV6-1 and TRBJ2-5; TRBD2 matches 7 bases. The J call could be wrong; TRBJ2-7 is a better fit for the DNA end. The sequence was obtained from a woman under 30 in good health. The CDR3 DNA sequence: TGTGCCAGCAGGGCGTCGGCGGGAGCACCCTACGAGCAGTACTTC. Protein product: CASRASAGAPYEQYF.